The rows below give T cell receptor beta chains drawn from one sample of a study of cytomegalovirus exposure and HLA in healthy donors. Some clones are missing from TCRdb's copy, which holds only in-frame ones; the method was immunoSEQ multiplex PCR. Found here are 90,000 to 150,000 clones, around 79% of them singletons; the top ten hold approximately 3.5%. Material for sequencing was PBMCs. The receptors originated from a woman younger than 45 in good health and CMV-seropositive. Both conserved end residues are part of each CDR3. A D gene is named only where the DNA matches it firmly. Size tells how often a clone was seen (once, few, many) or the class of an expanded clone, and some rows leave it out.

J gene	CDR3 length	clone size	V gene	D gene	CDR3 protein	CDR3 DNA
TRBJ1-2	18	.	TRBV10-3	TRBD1	CAISETTRGLGSNYGYTF	TGTGCCATCAGTGAGACGACCAGGGGGCTAGGGTCTAACTATGGCTACACCTTC
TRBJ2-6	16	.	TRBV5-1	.	CASSLDRSSGANVLTF	TGCGCCAGCAGCTTGGATCGGAGCTCTGGGGCCAACGTCCTGACTTTC
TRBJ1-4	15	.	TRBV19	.	CASSTRQAAREKLFF	TGTGCCAGTAGTACCCGACAGGCCGCGAGGGAAAAACTGTTTTTT
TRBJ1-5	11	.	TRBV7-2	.	CASGLNQPQHF	TGTGCCAGCGGACTCAATCAGCCCCAGCATTTT
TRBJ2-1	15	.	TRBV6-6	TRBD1	CASSPGTGNVNEQFF	TGTGCCAGCAGTCCCGGGACAGGAAACGTCAATGAGCAGTTCTTC
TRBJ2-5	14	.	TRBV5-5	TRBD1	CASSSRGTGETQYF	TGTGCCAGCAGCTCGCGGGGGACAGGGGAGACCCAGTACTTC
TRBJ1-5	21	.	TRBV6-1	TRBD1	CASSEARGGRGVRDWVQPQHF	TGTGCCAGCAGTGAAGCCCGCGGCGGCAGGGGGGTAAGGGATTGGGTTCAGCCCCAGCATTTT
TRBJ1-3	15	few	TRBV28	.	CASSFSGGSGNTIYF	TGTGCCAGCAGTTTTTCGGGGGGCTCAGGAAACACCATATATTTT
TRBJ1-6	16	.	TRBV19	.	CASSMSGDTYNSPLHF	TGTGCCAGTAGTATGTCAGGGGACACCTATAATTCACCCCTCCACTTT
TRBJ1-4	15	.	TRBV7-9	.	CASNPGGGANEKLFF	TGTGCCAGCAACCCTGGGGGGGGAGCTAATGAAAAACTGTTTTTT
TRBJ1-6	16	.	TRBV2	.	CASKREGGSYNSPLHF	TGTGCCAGCAAAAGGGAAGGGGGCTCCTATAATTCACCCCTCCACTTT
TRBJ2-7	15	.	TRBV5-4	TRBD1	CASSMGQGEYEEQYF	TGTGCCAGCAGCATGGGACAGGGGGAATATGAAGAGCAGTACTTC
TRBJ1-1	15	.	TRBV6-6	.	CASSYPQGQNTEAFF	TGTGCCAGCAGTTACCCTCAGGGGCAGAACACTGAAGCTTTCTTT
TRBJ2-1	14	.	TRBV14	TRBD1	CASRRNQGEIEQFF	TGTGCCAGCAGACGAAACCAGGGGGAGATTGAGCAGTTCTTC
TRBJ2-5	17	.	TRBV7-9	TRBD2	CSSSRTSGGAVGETQYF	TGTTCCAGCAGTCGGACTAGCGGGGGGGCAGTGGGAGAGACCCAGTACTTC
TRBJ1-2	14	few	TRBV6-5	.	CASTPVQRGYGYTF	TGTGCCAGCACCCCCGTTCAACGAGGGTACGGCTACACCTTC
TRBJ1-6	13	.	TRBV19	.	CASSIRERSPLHF	TGTGCCAGTAGTATCAGGGAACGATCACCCCTCCACTTT
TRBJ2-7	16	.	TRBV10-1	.	CASSGEPVPPVYEQYF	TGCGCCAGCAGTGGTGAGCCCGTTCCACCTGTTTACGAGCAGTACTTC
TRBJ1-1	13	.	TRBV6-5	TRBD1	CASSYLTGYEAFF	TGTGCCAGCAGTTACCTGACAGGGTATGAAGCTTTCTTT
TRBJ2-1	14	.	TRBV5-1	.	CASSGGLLGNEQFF	TGCGCCAGCAGCGGGGGCCTCTTGGGCAATGAGCAGTTCTTC
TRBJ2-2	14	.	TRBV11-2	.	CASSPVVNTGELFF	TGTGCCAGCAGCCCGGTGGTGAACACCGGGGAGCTGTTTTTT
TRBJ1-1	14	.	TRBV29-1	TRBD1	CSVDSQGVGTEAFF	TGCAGCGTTGACTCCCAGGGGGTGGGCACTGAAGCTTTCTTT
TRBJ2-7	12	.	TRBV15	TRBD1	CATSRTGLEQYF	TGTGCCACCAGCAGGACAGGGCTGGAGCAGTACTTC
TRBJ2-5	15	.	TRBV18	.	CASSPGLLYQETQYF	TGTGCCAGCTCGCCAGGCTTGCTCTACCAAGAGACCCAGTACTTC